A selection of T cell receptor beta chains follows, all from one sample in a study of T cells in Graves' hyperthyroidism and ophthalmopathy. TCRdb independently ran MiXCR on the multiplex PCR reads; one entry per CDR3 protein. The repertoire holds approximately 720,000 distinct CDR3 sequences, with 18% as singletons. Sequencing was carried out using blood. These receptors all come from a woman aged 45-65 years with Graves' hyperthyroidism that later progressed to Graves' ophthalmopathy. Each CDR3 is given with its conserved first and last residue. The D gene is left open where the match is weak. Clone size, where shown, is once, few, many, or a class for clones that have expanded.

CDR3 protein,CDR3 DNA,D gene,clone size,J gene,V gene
CASSVATRPSNEQFF,TGTGCCAGCAGCGTAGCTACAAGGCCATCCAATGAGCAGTTCTTC,.,.,TRBJ2-1,TRBV9
CAWSGTGGFEKLFF,TGTGCCTGGAGTGGAACAGGGGGCTTTGAAAAACTGTTTTTT,TRBD1,many,TRBJ1-4,TRBV30
CSGHYTEAFF,TGCAGCGGTCATTACACTGAAGCTTTCTTT,.,.,TRBJ1-1,TRBV29-1
CNVAGGRLETQYF,TGCAACGTTGCCGGGGGGCGCTTAGAGACCCAGTACTTC,.,once,TRBJ2-5,TRBV29-1
CASPTDLNTEAFF,TGTGCCAGCCCCACGGACTTGAACACTGAAGCTTTCTTT,.,many,TRBJ1-1,TRBV2
CASSQVNSGNTIYF,TGTGCCAGCAGCCAAGTTAACTCTGGAAACACCATATATTTT,.,.,TRBJ1-3,TRBV3-1
CASSYETYEQYF,TGTGCCAGCAGTTATGAGACCTACGAGCAGTACTTC,.,once,TRBJ2-7,TRBV6-5
CASSFGTGKGSPLHF,TGCGCCAGCAGCTTTGGGACCGGTAAGGGTTCACCCCTCCACTTT,.,many,TRBJ1-6,TRBV5-1
CASSNDRGRAGNTIYF,TGTGCCAGTAGTAACGACAGGGGGCGAGCTGGAAACACCATATATTTT,TRBD1,.,TRBJ1-3,TRBV19
CASSPTGTAAYEQYF,TGTGCCAGCAGCCCTACTGGGACGGCCGCCTACGAGCAGTACTTC,.,many,TRBJ2-7,TRBV6-2/TRBV6-3
CASSPSSGGRTQYF,TGTGCCAGCTCACCTTCTAGCGGGGGACGGACCCAGTACTTC,TRBD2,many,TRBJ2-5,TRBV18
CASNGGYNEQFF,TGTGCCAGCAATGGCGGATACAATGAGCAGTTCTTC,.,.,TRBJ2-1,TRBV9
CASTHLAGGRNTGELFF,TGTGCCAGCACCCATCTAGCGGGGGGACGAAACACCGGGGAGCTGTTTTTT,TRBD2,few,TRBJ2-2,TRBV6-1
CASSLTRVGGVGYTF,TGTGCCAGCAGTTTAACGCGGGTAGGGGGCGTTGGCTACACCTTC,TRBD1,many,TRBJ1-2,TRBV12-3/TRBV12-4
CASSLAWFGILSTDTQYF,TGCGCCAGCAGCTTGGCCTGGTTCGGGATACTTAGCACAGATACGCAGTATTTT,.,few,TRBJ2-3,TRBV5-1
CASSFGDRDEEKLFF,TGCGCCAGCAGCTTTGGGGACAGGGATGAGGAAAAACTGTTTTTT,TRBD1,.,TRBJ1-4,TRBV5-1
CASSEPPGGAAQPQHF,TGTGCCAGCAGTGAACCCCCGGGGGGGGCAGCTCAGCCCCAGCATTTT,.,few,TRBJ1-5,TRBV6-1
CASSLVNRHNEQFF,TGTGCCAGCAGCTTGGTCAACAGACACAATGAGCAGTTCTTC,.,many,TRBJ2-1,TRBV5-6
CSVIIQGEGRKAFF,TGCAGCGTTATTATCCAGGGGGAGGGGCGAAAAGCTTTCTTT,TRBD1,.,TRBJ1-1,TRBV29-1
CASGQAGGPGTGELFF,TGTGCCAGCGGACAAGCGGGGGGGCCCGGCACCGGGGAGCTGTTTTTT,TRBD2,many,TRBJ2-2,TRBV11-1
CASSLDPPQGQGVNTEAFF,TGTGCCAGCAGCTTAGATCCCCCACAGGGACAAGGAGTGAACACTGAAGCTTTCTTT,.,few,TRBJ1-1,TRBV7-6
CATTTGTHTEAFF,TGTGCCACCACCACCGGGACCCACACTGAAGCTTTCTTT,.,few,TRBJ1-1,TRBV12-3/TRBV12-4
CASSRVLGDTQYF,TGTGCCAGCAGTCGTGTGTTAGGAGATACGCAGTATTTT,.,few,TRBJ2-3,TRBV27
CASSLQTGERAFF,TGTGCCAGCAGTTTACAGACAGGGGAAAGAGCTTTCTTT,TRBD1,.,TRBJ1-1,TRBV27
CASSEVDRNTEAFF,TGTGCCAGCAGTGAAGTTGACAGGAACACTGAAGCTTTCTTT,.,.,TRBJ1-1,TRBV6-1
CASSILGGSSTDTQYF,TGTGCCAGCAGTATCCTTGGAGGGTCTAGCACAGATACGCAGTATTTT,.,few,TRBJ2-3,TRBV27
CASSVTLSRYSNQPQHF,TGTGCCAGTAGTGTCACGCTCTCGAGGTATAGCAATCAGCCCCAGCATTTT,.,few,TRBJ1-5,TRBV19
CAWTQRNTEAFF,TGTGCCTGGACACAGAGGAACACTGAAGCTTTCTTT,.,many,TRBJ1-1,TRBV30
CASPSSDRGYGYTF,TGTGCCAGCCCATCGTCGGACAGGGGCTATGGCTACACCTTC,TRBD1,.,TRBJ1-2,TRBV18
CASSLDRDMNTEAFF,TGTGCCAGCAGCTTGGACAGGGACATGAACACTGAAGCTTTCTTT,TRBD1,few,TRBJ1-1,TRBV7-6
CASSLGVGAYNSPLHF,TGCGCCAGCAGCTTGGGCGTTGGGGCCTATAATTCACCCCTCCACTTT,.,few,TRBJ1-6,TRBV5-1
CASSGGQGANPYQETQYF,TGTGCCAGCAGTGGGGGACAGGGGGCGAATCCGTACCAAGAGACCCAGTACTTC,TRBD1,.,TRBJ2-5,TRBV6-2/TRBV6-3
CASSLLGQGYGYTF,TGTGCCAGCAGTTTATTAGGGCAGGGCTATGGCTACACCTTC,.,few,TRBJ1-2,TRBV27
CASGLGSPGGPGELFF,TGTGCTAGTGGTTTGGGTTCACCTGGGGGCCCCGGGGAGCTGTTTTTT,.,.,TRBJ2-2,TRBV12-5
CASSQVPGFGEQYF,TGTGCCAGCAGCCAAGTACCAGGTTTTGGAGAGCAGTACTTC,.,many,TRBJ2-7,TRBV3-1
CASSFAAAGSEQFF,TGTGCCAGCAGCTTTGCGGCGGCAGGGAGTGAGCAGTTCTTC,.,many,TRBJ2-1,TRBV11-2
CASSSTGPTGELFF,TGTGCCAGCAGCTCCACAGGGCCCACCGGGGAGCTGTTTTTT,.,many,TRBJ2-2,TRBV11-2
CASRRGRGLAPDPHGYTF,TGTGCCAGCAGGAGAGGCCGGGGGTTGGCTCCAGATCCGCATGGCTACACCTTC,.,.,TRBJ1-2,TRBV3-1
CATWGDLNTEAFF,TGTGCCACCTGGGGGGACCTGAACACTGAAGCTTTCTTT,.,many,TRBJ1-1,TRBV12-3/TRBV12-4
CASSVLGGRSPLHF,TGTGCCAGCAGCGTACTCGGGGGGAGATCACCCCTCCACTTT,.,.,TRBJ1-6,TRBV9
CASSQPYNEQFF,TGTGCCAGCAGCCAACCTTACAATGAGCAGTTCTTC,.,.,TRBJ2-1,TRBV14
CASSWGQSNQPQHF,TGTGCCAGCAGTTGGGGACAGAGCAATCAGCCCCAGCATTTT,TRBD1,many,TRBJ1-5,TRBV2
CASSLVQGNTEAFF,TGCGCCAGCAGCTTGGTCCAGGGGAACACTGAAGCTTTCTTT,.,many,TRBJ1-1,TRBV7-9
CSVVRAPLYNEQFF,TGCAGCGTTGTGCGGGCCCCTCTCTACAATGAGCAGTTCTTC,.,.,TRBJ2-1,TRBV29-1
CASSLQAGETGELFF,TGTGCCAGCAGCTTACAAGCAGGGGAAACCGGGGAGCTGTTTTTT,.,.,TRBJ2-2,TRBV7-3
CASSSQGRTEAFF,TGTGCCAGCAGCTCACAGGGGAGGACTGAAGCTTTCTTT,TRBD1,few,TRBJ1-1,TRBV9
CASRLTGSSGNTIYF,TGTGCCAGCAGGCTGACAGGATCCTCTGGAAACACCATATATTTT,.,.,TRBJ1-3,TRBV6-1
CASSARTGRANTGELFF,TGTGCCAGCAGTGCTAGGACAGGGCGCGCGAACACCGGGGAGCTGTTTTTT,TRBD1,few,TRBJ2-2,TRBV11-3
CASSSDHQGSGTDTQYF,TGTGCCAGCAGCTCAGATCACCAGGGAAGTGGCACAGATACGCAGTATTTT,.,few,TRBJ2-3,TRBV7-8
CASSIQGRTEAFF,TGCGCCAGCAGCATACAGGGCCGCACTGAAGCTTTCTTT,.,many,TRBJ1-1,TRBV5-1
CASSPRTGNPIEQFF,TGTGCCAGCTCGCCGCGGACAGGGAATCCAATTGAGCAGTTCTTC,TRBD1,few,TRBJ2-1,TRBV18
CASSLDSGFHADTQYF,TGTGCCAGCAGCTTAGACTCCGGGTTCCATGCAGATACGCAGTATTTT,.,many,TRBJ2-3,TRBV13
CASSPSRGAYNEQFF,TGTGCCAGCAGCCCCTCCCGAGGGGCCTACAATGAGCAGTTCTTC,.,.,TRBJ2-1,TRBV7-3
CASSFYICSASPTGTPGSGYTF,.,.,.,TRBJ1-2,TRBV5-6
CASSSGQTNYGYTF,TGTGCCAGCAGCTCCGGACAGACTAACTATGGCTACACCTTC,.,few,TRBJ1-2,TRBV7-2
CASSIRLSGYTF,TGTGCCAGCAGTATCCGACTAAGCGGCTACACCTTC,.,.,TRBJ1-2,TRBV12-3/TRBV12-4